The sequence of this T cell receptor (beta chain) was determined in a study of blood T cell repertoires in COVID-19 (dated by TCRdb to 2018 to 2021). Turning to the overall study: The collaborator samples originated in the United States, Italy and Spain and spanned the acute and convalescent phases of COVID-19. Deeply sampled blood TCRbeta repertoires from subjects exposed to, actively infected with, or recovered from COVID-19 were included in the dataset. The prospective study material was composed of cDNA or gDNA derived from T cells, B-cell-depleted T cells, or PBMCs. Samples were obtained from the ongoing ImmuneRACE study (first 160 participants) and from approximately 1,200 subjects provided by 6 global collaborators. The repertoires were released in a freely available public database meant as a resource for research on the immune response to SARS-CoV-2. The sample metadata nearly always contained a de-identified subject ID, COVID-19 status, age in years and sex. Where available, HLA class I and class II types were obtained from metadata supplied by the sample provider rather than from assay-based typing. Overall study results and their limits: Clinical and demographic metadata were provided uncurated, with the amount varying by source and participant.

Looking up the germline V gene (reference sequence) yields CDR1 LGHDT and CDR2 YNNKEL. Measured from the cysteine to the phenylalanine, the CDR3 is 13 residues long. Only the CDR3 part of the read is kept: 39 bases, read in frame from the first base. V and J lose 6 bases and 7 bases, and a span of 13 bases separates them. Notes on this clone: Its antigen remains unidentified. Qualities for individual bases were not recorded, and no much larger clone is one base off.

TCRbeta CDR3 regions were amplified from genomic DNA by means of the immunoSEQ Assay, a bias-controlled multiplex PCR. The study's own analysis went as follows. Nucleated cell counts per sample were estimated from amplification of reference gene primers within the assay. To quantify the absolute abundance of each unique TCRbeta CDR3 rearrangement, sequence reads were collapsed and filtered. For each sample, productive Simpson clonality was calculated by taking the square root of Simpson's diversity index across productive rearrangements. In TCRdb, the immuneACCESS table is reduced to in-frame sequences with V and J assigned. These tables do not hold every clone; where another copy was compared, an unresolved V gene accounts for under half, and the others remain unexplained. That table gives V, J and clone size, and the DNA gave D and trimming. Present in this sample are 150,000 to 200,000 clones, around 86% of which were seen just once. Roughly 8% of the sample is taken by the ten largest.

Collaborating institutions collected whole blood in K2EDTA tubes following their own protocols. For TCRbeta analysis, collaborators shipped samples in one of three forms: frozen whole blood, isolated PBMCs, or DNA extracted from either of those sample types. The V and J genes are TRBV3-1 (or the pseudogene TRBV3-2) and TRBJ1-5, with a tentative D gene TRBD1 over 5 matching bases. The sequence derives from a man in his sixties with acute or convalescent COVID-19. Source material: peripheral blood. The sequenced DNA is TGTGCCAGCAGTGGGGGGATAGGACAGCCCCAGCATTTT. Translated, this gives CASSGGIGQPQHF.